These 26 T cell receptor beta chains came from one sample sequenced in a study of post-analysis software for immune sequencing data. Unique molecular identifiers tagged the TCR beta cDNA libraries. TCRdb analysed the PCR reads with MiXCR anew, one entry per CDR3 protein. Among 150,000 to 200,000 distinct CDR3 sequences listed, about 37% were seen once. Sequenced here: blood, sampled after autologous hematopoietic stem cell transplantation. All receptors come from a girl under 18 with multiple sclerosis.

Details on this clonotype: With a much larger clone just one base away, this may be a read error. The rearrangement joins TRBV15 to TRBJ2-1; D not resolved. V was cut by 11 bases and J by 2 bases, with 13 bases left in between. The length of the CDR3 is 13 residues. CDR1 and CDR2 (germline): LNHNV, YYDKDF (reference sequence). The CDR3 DNA sequence: TGTGCCGCCGGCGGAGTCCCCTACAATGAGCAGTTCTTC. This codes for CAAGGVPYNEQFF.

The CDR3: CASDRLTGHNQPQHF. The CDR3 DNA is TGTGCCAGCGATCGGTTAACAGGTCACAATCAGCCCCAGCATTTT. V usage is TRBV28 and J usage is TRBJ1-5; a possible D gene is TRBD1 (5 bases). The V end was cut by 8 bases, the J end by 3 bases, with 17 bases between. Per the germline V gene, CDR1 is MDHEN and CDR2 is SYDVKM. The CDR3 is made up of 15 amino acids.

A word on this clonotype: A much larger clone differs from this one at a single base, so this may be a read error. The chain carries TRBV4-3 and TRBJ2-7, with 7 bases matching TRBD2. This CDR3 has 15 amino acids. Germline V gene lookup returns CDR1 LGHNA and CDR2 YSLEER. The CDR3 loop reads CAGSQALAETYEQYF. DNA of the CDR3: TGCGCCGGCAGCCAAGCGCTAGCGGAAACCTACGAGCAGTACTTC.

V and J are TRBV6-6 and TRBJ1-1; D is unclear. CDR1 MNHNY and CDR2 SVGAGI come from the germline V gene (reference sequence). CDR3 length equals 15 residues. Trimming pared 0 bases from V and 7 bases from J, leaving 15 bases between. CDR3 residues: CASSYSPGLRLEAFF. CDR3 nucleotide sequence: TGTGCCAGCAGTTACTCGCCAGGTCTCCGCCTTGAAGCTTTCTTT.

The V and J genes are TRBV10-3 and TRBJ1-2; 8 nucleotides match TRBD1. The germline V gene has CDR1 ENHRY and CDR2 SYGVKD. The CDR3 is 16 amino acids. V shed 1 base and J 3 bases; nucleotides not matched to a gene: 7. Written as DNA, the CDR3 is TGTGCCATCAGTGAGTGGCGGCCAGGGGGCGACTATGGCTACACCTTC. This sequence encodes CAISEWRPGGDYGYTF.

The V and J genes are TRBV20-1 and TRBJ2-3, with a possible D match to TRBD2 (6 bases). This CDR3 is 16 amino acids long. The germline V gene encodes CDR1 DFQATT and CDR2 SNEGSKA (reference sequence). Trimming stripped 5 bases from V and 2 bases from J, with 20 bases between. In nucleotides, the CDR3 is TGCAGTGCTCAACGAATTGGCGGGGCCCACACAGATACGCAGTATTTT. This translates into CSAQRIGGAHTDTQYF.

This clonotype was counted between two and nine times. The V call is TRBV7-6, the J call TRBJ2-7; 7 bases are a match to TRBD2. Germline V CDR1 and CDR2: SGHVS, FNYEAQ. J lost 2 bases, V lost 1 base, and 2 bases had no gene match. The CDR3 is made up of 14 amino acids. The CDR3 loop is CASSLGDYPYEQYF. The CDR3 DNA reads TGTGCCAGCAGCTTAGGGGACTACCCCTACGAGCAGTACTTC.

CDR3 protein: CASSQNWGYGYTF. The CDR3 region has the DNA TGTGCCAGCAGCCAAAACTGGGGCTATGGCTACACCTTC. The V gene is TRBV14, the J gene TRBJ1-2; D unresolved. V lost 2 bases and J 4 bases, leaving 8 bases between the germline ends. CDR1 is SGHDN and CDR2 is FVKESK in the germline V gene. CDR3 size: 13 residues.

This clonotype was seen only a few times. This chain joins TRBV12-3 or TRBV12-4 and TRBJ1-2; D is possibly TRBD1 (5 bases). Trimming stripped 5 bases from V and 8 bases from J, with 18 bases between. The CDR3 covers 14 residues. CDR3 sequence: CASSLGPPEGGYTF. The CDR3 nucleotides are TGTGCCAGCAGTCTCGGGCCTCCGGAGGGGGGCTACACCTTC.

This clonotype was found a few times. The DNA for the CDR3 is TGTGCCAGCAGTTACTCAATAGTATACACGAATGGCTACACCTTC. Translation: CASSYSIVYTNGYTF. The chain carries TRBV6-5 and TRBJ1-2; D uncertain. Germline V lookup: CDR1 MNHEY, CDR2 SVGAGI. Trimming removed 0 bases from V and 6 bases from J, with 14 bases in between. The CDR3 is 15 residues long.

This clonotype was seen only once. This rearrangement joins TRBV20-1 to TRBJ2-5, with 9 bases lining up with TRBD2. Judging by the DNA end, TRBJ2-7 fits better; the J call may be wrong. Germline values: CDR1 DFQATT, CDR2 SNEGSKA (reference sequence). The length of the CDR3 is 14 residues. CDR3 coding DNA: TGCAGTGCATCCTCGGGACTAGCTTGCTACGAGCAGTACTTC. This translates into CSASSGLACYEQYF.

Concerning this clonotype itself: This may be a read error, as it is one base from a much larger clone. The rearrangement links TRBV2 to TRBJ1-4; D is undetermined. CDR1 SNHLY and CDR2 FYNNEI come from the germline V gene. This CDR3 is built from 13 residues. The CDR3 region has the DNA TGTGCCAGCAGCATGCGACACGGTGAAAAACGGTTTTTT. The encoded protein is CASSMRHGEKRFF. Full variable domain (rest looked up from reference TRBV2 and TRBJ1-4): EPEVTQTPSHQVTQMGQEVILRCVPISNHLYFYWYRQILGQKVEFLVSFYNNEISEKSEIFDDQFSVERPDGSNFTLKIRSTKLEDSAMYFCASSMRHGEKRFFGSGTQLSVL.

This clonotype was seen a handful of times. The genes are TRBV5-4 and TRBJ2-1; 7 positions match TRBD2. Germline values: CDR1 SGHNT, CDR2 YYREEE (reference sequence). This CDR3 has 13 amino acids. V lost 0 bases to trimming and J lost 8 bases; unmatched junction nucleotides: 2. CDR3 coding DNA: TGTGCCAGCAGCTTGGTGAGCGGGGATGAGCAGTTCTTC. Residues: CASSLVSGDEQFF.

This sequence joins TRBV29-1 and TRBJ1-1; D call uncertain. The germline CDR1 and CDR2 sequences are SQVTM and ANQGSEA. This CDR3 comprises 13 residues. Trimming cost V 4 bases and J 5 bases, with 14 bases left between them. The CDR3 is CSVVGLTETEAFF. In DNA form, the CDR3 reads TGCAGCGTTGTCGGCCTCACGGAGACTGAAGCTTTCTTT.

In nucleotides, the CDR3 is TGTGCCAGCAGCCAAGACGGGGGGGCGATTTACAATGAGCAGTTCTTC. Encoded protein: CASSQDGGAIYNEQFF. J is TRBJ2-1 and V is TRBV14, with TRBD2 matching 8 bases. With 0 bases clipped from V and 4 bases from J, the junction kept 5 bases outside the gene matches. CDR1 SGHDN and CDR2 FVKESK come from the germline V gene. This CDR3 contains 16 residues. The whole variable domain, filled in from reference TRBV14 and TRBJ2-1, reads EAGVTQFPSHSVIEKGQTVTLRCDPISGHDNLYWYRRVMGKEIKFLLHFVKESKQDESGMPNNRFLAERTGGTYSTLKVQPAELEDSGVYFCASSQDGGAIYNEQFFGPGTRLTVL.

The V gene is TRBV3-1, the J gene TRBJ2-5; D perhaps matches TRBD2 (6 bases). The CDR3 spans 15 residues. V lost 0 bases, J lost 1 base, and 9 bases lay in between. Germline values: CDR1 LGHDT, CDR2 YNNKEL (reference sequence). This CDR3 reads CASSQEVAVQETQYF. In nucleotides, the CDR3 is TGTGCCAGCAGCCAAGAAGTAGCGGTCCAAGAGACCCAGTACTTC.

This clonotype was detected a few times. J is TRBJ1-1 and V is TRBV21-1. TRBV21-1 is a known pseudogene. The CDR3 has 13 residues. Written as DNA, the CDR3 is TGTGCCAGCAGCAATCAGTTGAACACTGAAGCTTTCTTT. This gives the protein CASSNQLNTEAFF.

The chain carries TRBV5-1 and TRBJ2-3; no clear D. The germline V and J ends were trimmed by 0 bases and 2 bases, with 16 bases remaining between them. CDR3 size: 17 residues. Germline V CDR1 and CDR2: SGHRS, YFSETQ. The CDR3 bases are TGCGCCAGCAGCTTGGTTGATCCGGATTATATCACAGATACGCAGTATTTT. This encodes CASSLVDPDYITDTQYF.

This clonotype has just a few counts. The rearrangement uses TRBV11-3 and TRBJ2-1; TRBD2 aligns across 14 bases. This CDR3 region has 15 residues. V lost 5 bases and J lost 9; bases outside the gene matches: 6. From germline, CDR1 is SGHNT and CDR2 YENEEA. In DNA, the CDR3 is TGTGCCAGCAGCCCCGGGACTAGCGGGAGAGGTGAGCAGTTCTTC. It codes for CASSPGTSGRGEQFF.

The chain uses TRBV20-1 and TRBJ2-7, with TRBD2 matching 10 bases. V was pared by 2 bases and J by 7 bases, with 8 bases of the junction left unmatched. The CDR3 is made up of 14 amino acids. Germline values: CDR1 DFQATT, CDR2 SNEGSKA (reference sequence). The CDR3 region has the DNA TGCAGTGCTAGATCCCCAAGCGGGAGGGAGGAGCAGTACTTC. It codes for CSARSPSGREEQYF.

This clonotype has just a few counts. V is TRBV5-1 and J is TRBJ2-1, with TRBD2 identical over 8 bases. This CDR3 is built from 16 residues. Per germline, CDR1 SGHRS and CDR2 YFSETQ. Germline trimming cut 3 bases from V and 6 bases from J; bases unmatched to any gene: 11. The CDR3 region has the DNA TGCGCCAGCAGCTCCGGGACTAGGCTTGGCCCCAATGAGCAGTTCTTC. Protein product: CASSSGTRLGPNEQFF.

The chain employs TRBV27 and TRBJ2-5, with TRBD1 identical over 7 bases. The V and J ends lost 5 bases and 4 bases, in that order; junction bases with no gene match: 7. The CDR3 extends over 14 amino acids. In germline, CDR1 is MNHEY, CDR2 SMNVEV (reference sequence). In DNA form, the CDR3 reads TGTGCCAGCAGTACCCGAACAGGGGTAGAGACCCAGTACTTC. Amino acids: CASSTRTGVETQYF.

This clonotype was found a few times. The V and J genes are TRBV6-5 and TRBJ2-1, with 9 bases identical to TRBD2. J gave up 6 bases and V 0 bases, and 6 bases lay outside the gene matches. The CDR3 totals 16 residues. Looked up from germline, CDR1 is MNHEY and CDR2 is SVGAGI. The CDR3 DNA is TGTGCCAGCAGTTACTCCTATAGCGGGAGTATCAATGAGCAGTTCTTC. This gives the protein CASSYSYSGSINEQFF.

The chain uses TRBV18 and TRBJ2-4; TRBD1 agrees at 9 bases. After removal of 3 bases from V and 7 bases from J, the junction contained 4 bases not matched to a gene. CDR1 and CDR2 (germline): KGHSH, LQKENI. The CDR3 is 14 residues long. CDR3 amino acids: CASSPGQGSNIQYF. For the CDR3, the DNA is TGTGCCAGCTCACCCGGACAGGGGAGCAACATTCAGTACTTC.

This clonotype has a handful of counts. The CDR3 loop is CATRGPYEQYF. DNA of the CDR3: TGTGCCACCCGGGGTCCCTACGAGCAGTACTTC. The chain uses TRBV6-6 and TRBJ2-7; D perhaps matches TRBD2 (5 bases). This CDR3 comprises 11 residues. CDR1 and CDR2 (germline): MNHNY, SVGAGI (reference sequence). The V end lost 10 bases, the J end lost 2 bases, and 9 bases lay between the germline ends.

The chain couples TRBV12-3 or TRBV12-4 to TRBJ1-6; D is undetermined. This CDR3 has 14 amino acids. Trimming stripped 5 bases from V and 0 bases from J, with 5 bases between. The CDR3 protein is CASSQSSYNSPLHF. The CDR3 DNA follows: TGTGCCAGCAGTCAGAGCTCCTATAATTCACCCCTCCACTTT.